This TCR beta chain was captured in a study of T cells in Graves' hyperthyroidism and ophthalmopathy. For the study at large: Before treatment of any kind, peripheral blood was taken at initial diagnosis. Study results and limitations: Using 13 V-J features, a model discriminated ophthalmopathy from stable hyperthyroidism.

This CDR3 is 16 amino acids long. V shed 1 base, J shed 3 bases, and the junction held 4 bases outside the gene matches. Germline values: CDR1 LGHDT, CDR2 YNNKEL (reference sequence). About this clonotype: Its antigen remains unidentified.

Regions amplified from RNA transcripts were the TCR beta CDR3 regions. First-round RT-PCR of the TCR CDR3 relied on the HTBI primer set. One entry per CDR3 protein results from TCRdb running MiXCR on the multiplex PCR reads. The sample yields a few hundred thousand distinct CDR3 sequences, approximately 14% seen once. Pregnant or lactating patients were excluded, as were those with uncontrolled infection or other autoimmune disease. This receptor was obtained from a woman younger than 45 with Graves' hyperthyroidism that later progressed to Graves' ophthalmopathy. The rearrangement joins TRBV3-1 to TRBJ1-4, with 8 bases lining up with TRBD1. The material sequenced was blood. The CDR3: CASSQVGTGANEKLFF. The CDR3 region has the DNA TGTGCCAGCAGCCAAGTGGGGACAGGAGCTAATGAAAAACTGTTTTTT.